These 4 T cell receptor beta chains originate from one sample sequenced in a study of blood T cell repertoires in COVID-19. Sequencing was performed with immunoSEQ multiplex PCR; in TCRdb, only in-frame clones are kept and a portion is missing. The sample consists of over 200,000 clones, under 90% of them appearing once. What was sequenced was PBMCs or T cells enriched from blood (not recorded which). The receptor set was obtained from a woman in her forties or fifties with acute COVID-19.

V gene TRBV18 combines with J gene TRBJ2-5, with D perhaps TRBD1 (5 bases). Trimming removed 1 base from V and 5 bases from J, with 11 bases in between. The germline CDR1 and CDR2 sequences are KGHSH and LQKENI. The CDR3 is made up of 14 amino acids. The CDR3 nucleotides read TGTGCCAGCTCACCACTGAGCCAGGGCGAGACCCAGTACTTC. Its translation: CASSPLSQGETQYF.

J is TRBJ1-3 and V is TRBV6-5; weak D call: TRBD1 (5 bases). V gave up 7 bases and J gave up 3 bases, with 16 bases separating them. CDR3 length: 15 amino acids. Germline lookup yields CDR1 MNHEY and CDR2 SVGAGI. CDR3 in DNA: TGTGCCAGCAAGGTGGGAGCGGGGGATGGAAACACCATATATTTT. Encoded protein: CASKVGAGDGNTIYF.

V is TRBV10-3 and J is TRBJ2-7; 11 bases map to TRBD1. Germline V lookup: CDR1 ENHRY, CDR2 SYGVKD. The CDR3 sequence is 16 residues long. Trimming removed 0 bases from V and 3 bases from J; junction bases left unmatched: 4. CDR3 sequence: CAISESWTGGRYEQYF. DNA for the CDR3: TGTGCCATCAGTGAGTCGTGGACAGGGGGCCGCTACGAGCAGTACTTC.

V gene TRBV28 combines with J gene TRBJ1-1; no clear D gene. The germline V gene encodes CDR1 MDHEN and CDR2 SYDVKM. Trimming took off 2 bases at V and 1 base at J, with 8 bases between the two ends. CDR3 length: 14 amino acids. CDR3 in amino acids: CASSLGLSNTEAFF. The CDR3 DNA sequence: TGTGCCAGCAGTTTAGGACTTTCGAACACTGAAGCTTTCTTT. The full variable domain, rest sourced from reference TRBV28 and TRBJ1-1, is DVKVTQSSRYLVKRTGEKVFLECVQDMDHENMFWYRQDPGLGLRLIYFSYDVKMKEKGDIPEGYSVSREKKERFSLILESASTNQTSMYLCASSLGLSNTEAFFGQGTRLTVV.